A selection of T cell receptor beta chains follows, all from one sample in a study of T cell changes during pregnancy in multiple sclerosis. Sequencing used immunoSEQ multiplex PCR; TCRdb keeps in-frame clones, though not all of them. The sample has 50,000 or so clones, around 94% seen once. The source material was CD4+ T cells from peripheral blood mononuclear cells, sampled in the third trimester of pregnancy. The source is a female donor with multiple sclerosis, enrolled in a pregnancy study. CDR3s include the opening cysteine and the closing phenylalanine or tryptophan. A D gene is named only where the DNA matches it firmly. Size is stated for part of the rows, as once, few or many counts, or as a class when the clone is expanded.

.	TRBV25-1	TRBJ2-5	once	TGTGCCAGCAGTGACGGAGCTTTAAGGACCCAGTACTTC	CASSDGALRTQYF
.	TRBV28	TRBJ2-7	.	TGTGCCAGCAGTTTCACAGGGTACGAGCAGTACTTC	CASSFTGYEQYF
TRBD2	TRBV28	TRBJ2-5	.	TGTGCCAGCAGCCTATATGGCGGGAGGGGGGAAAGGGCCCAGTACTTC	CASSLYGGRGERAQYF
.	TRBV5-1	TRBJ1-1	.	TGCGCCAGCAGCAGGGGGGAGGGCACTGAAGCTTTCTTT	CASSRGEGTEAFF
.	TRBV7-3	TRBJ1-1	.	TGTGCCAGCAGCCCGGGGGGTGACACTGAAGCTTTCTTT	CASSPGGDTEAFF
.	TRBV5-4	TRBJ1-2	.	TGTGCCAGCGCACCAAGGGGGGGCGCGGGGAACTATGGCTACACCTTC	CASAPRGGAGNYGYTF
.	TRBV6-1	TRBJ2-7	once	TGTGCCAGCAGTGAGGGGGGCTCCTACGAGCAGTACTTC	CASSEGGSYEQYF
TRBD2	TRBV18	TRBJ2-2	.	TGTGCCAGCTCACCGGTCCGGGGGGGCCGGGACACCGGGGAGCTGTTTTTT	CASSPVRGGRDTGELFF
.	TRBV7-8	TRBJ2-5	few	TGTGCCAGCAGCCGAGCCAGGAGGTTCGGGGAGACCCAGTACTTC	CASSRARRFGETQYF
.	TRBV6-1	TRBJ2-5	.	TGTGCCAGCAGTGAAGGAATACATGGAGGAGAGACCCAGTACTTC	CASSEGIHGGETQYF
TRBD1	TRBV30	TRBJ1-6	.	TGTGCCTGGAGTGCCGACAGGGGTTCACCCCTCCACTTT	CAWSADRGSPLHF
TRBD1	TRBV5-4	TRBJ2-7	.	TGTGCCAGCAGCGATCCGGGACAGGGCATCCGCGAGCAGTACTTC	CASSDPGQGIREQYF
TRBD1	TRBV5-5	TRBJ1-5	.	TGTGCCAGCAGTCTGGGACAGAGACTCAATCAGCCCCAGCATTTT	CASSLGQRLNQPQHF
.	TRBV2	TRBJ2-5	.	TGTGCCAGCAATCTTGGAGGAGTAAAGACCCAGTACTTC	CASNLGGVKTQYF
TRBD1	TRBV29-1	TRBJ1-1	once	TGCAGCGGAAAGACAGGGGGGAACACTGAAGCTTTCTTT	CSGKTGGNTEAFF
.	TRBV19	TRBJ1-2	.	TGTGCCAGTAGTATTTCTACGGGGGTGGTCGATTATGGCTACACCTTC	CASSISTGVVDYGYTF
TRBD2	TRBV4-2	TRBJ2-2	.	TGTGCCAGCAGCCAAGAGGGTACTAGCGGGGGGACCTACACCGGGGAGCTGTTTTTT	CASSQEGTSGGTYTGELFF
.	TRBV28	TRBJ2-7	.	TGTGCCAGCAGACTCCTGCCAGGCAGTCACTACGAGCAGTACTTC	CASRLLPGSHYEQYF
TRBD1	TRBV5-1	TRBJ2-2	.	TGCGCCAGCAGCTTGGGGACAGGCAACACCGGGGAGCTGTTTTTT	CASSLGTGNTGELFF
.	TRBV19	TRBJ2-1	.	TGTGCCAGTACAGGGGTGGGGAATGAGCAGTTCTTC	CASTGVGNEQFF
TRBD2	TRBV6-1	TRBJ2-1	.	TGTGCCAGCAGTTCCGGGACTAGCGGATACAATGAGCAGTTCTTC	CASSSGTSGYNEQFF
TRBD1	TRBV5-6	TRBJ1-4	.	TGTGCCAGCAGCTTTCAGGGGGCGCGGGAAAAACTGTTTTTT	CASSFQGAREKLFF
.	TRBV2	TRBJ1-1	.	TGTGCCAGCACAGAGGACACTGAAGCTTTCTTT	CASTEDTEAFF
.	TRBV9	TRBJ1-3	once	TGTGCCAGCAGCGTAGCCAGGGCTGGAAACACCATATATTTT	CASSVARAGNTIYF
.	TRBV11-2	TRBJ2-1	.	TGTGCCAGCAGCTTGACTACTTACAATGAGCAGTTCTTC	CASSLTTYNEQFF
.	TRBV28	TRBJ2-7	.	TGTGCCAGCAGTTCCGACAGGACGGCCTACGAGCAGTACTTC	CASSSDRTAYEQYF
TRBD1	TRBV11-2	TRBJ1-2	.	TGTGCCAGCAGCCCCGGCAGGGGGCCCCTCTCCGGCTACACCTTC	CASSPGRGPLSGYTF
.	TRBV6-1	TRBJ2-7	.	TGTGCCAGCAGTAACATTGGCGAGCAGTACTTC	CASSNIGEQYF
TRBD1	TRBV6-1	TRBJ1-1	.	TGTGCCACTACGGGACAGGTTAACACTGAAGCTTTCTTT	CATTGQVNTEAFF
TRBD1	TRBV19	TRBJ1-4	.	TGTGCCAGTAGTATACGGACAGGAATGAATGAAAAACTGTTTTTT	CASSIRTGMNEKLFF
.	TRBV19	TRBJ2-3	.	TGTGCCAGTAGTTGGGCTAGCACAGATACGCAGTATTTT	CASSWASTDTQYF
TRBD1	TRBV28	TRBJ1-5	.	TGTGCCAGCAGTCCGAGACAGGGTATGGGCAATCAGCCCCAGCATTTT	CASSPRQGMGNQPQHF
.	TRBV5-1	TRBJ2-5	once	TGCGCCAGCAGCTTGGGACAGATCATCCAAGAGACCCAGTACTTC	CASSLGQIIQETQYF
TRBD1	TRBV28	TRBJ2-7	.	TGTGCCAGCAGTTTACTGTTGGGGACAGGGTGTCCCTACGAGCAGTACTTC	CASSLLLGTGCPYEQYF
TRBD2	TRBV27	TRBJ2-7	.	TGTGCCAGCAGTTTAGTTCCCAGCGGGAGCTACGAGCAGTACTTC	CASSLVPSGSYEQYF
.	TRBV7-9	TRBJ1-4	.	TGTGCCAGCAGCTTAAATAGCGGCGAAAAACTGTTTTTT	CASSLNSGEKLFF
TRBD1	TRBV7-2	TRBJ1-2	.	TGTGCCAGCAGCTCTCAACAGGGGGCCCTCGGGGGCTACACCTTC	CASSSQQGALGGYTF
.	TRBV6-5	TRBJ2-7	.	TGTGCCAGCAGTGCCGACAGGTTCCCCTACGAGCAGTACTTC	CASSADRFPYEQYF
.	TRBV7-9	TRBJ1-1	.	TGTGCCAGCAGCTCGACAGTGAACACTGAAGCTTTCTTT	CASSSTVNTEAFF
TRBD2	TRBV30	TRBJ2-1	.	TGTGCCCAGTTAGGCGGGGGCTCCTACAATGAGCAGTTCTTC	CAQLGGGSYNEQFF
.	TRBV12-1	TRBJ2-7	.	TGTGCCAGCAGCCTACTAACCGGGACACAAAGCTCCTACGAGCAGTACTTC	CASSLLTGTQSSYEQYF
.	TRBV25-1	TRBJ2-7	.	TGTGCCAGCAGTGAATATGGCGGGGACGAGCAGTACTTC	CASSEYGGDEQYF
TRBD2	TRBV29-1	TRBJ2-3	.	TGCAGCGTTGATTCGGGGACTACGGATACGCAGTATTTT	CSVDSGTTDTQYF
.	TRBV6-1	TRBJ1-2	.	TGTGCCAGCTCTCGGGGAAACTATGGCTACACCTTC	CASSRGNYGYTF
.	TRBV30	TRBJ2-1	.	TGTGCCTGGAGTGTACGACTCGACAATGAGCAGTTCTTC	CAWSVRLDNEQFF
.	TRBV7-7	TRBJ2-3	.	TGTGCCAGCAGCCTCGGAGTCAGGGCCTACACAGATACGCAGTATTTT	CASSLGVRAYTDTQYF
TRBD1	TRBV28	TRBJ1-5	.	TGTGCCAGCAGTTCGCGGGACAGCCTCAATCAGCCCCAGCATTTT	CASSSRDSLNQPQHF
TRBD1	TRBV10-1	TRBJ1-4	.	TGCGCCAGCAGTGAGTCAGGGACAGGGCAAGAAAAACTGTTTTTT	CASSESGTGQEKLFF
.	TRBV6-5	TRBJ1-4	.	TGTGCCAGCAGCCGCGGACAGCTTGAAAAACTGTTTTTT	CASSRGQLEKLFF
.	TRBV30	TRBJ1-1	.	TGTGCCTGGAGTAGAGGAGAAGCTTTCTTT	CAWSRGEAFF
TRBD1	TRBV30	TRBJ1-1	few	TGTGCCTGCATTTACAGGGGGCGGATTCCGGCTTTCTTT	CACIYRGRIPAFF